Each of the 20 T cell receptor beta chains below was sequenced from the same sample in a study of tumor-infiltrating lymphocytes in oesophageal squamous cell carcinoma. Via MiXCR, TCRdb re-called the PCR reads, giving one row per CDR3 protein. The sample has about 14,000 distinct CDR3 sequences; roughly 56% are singletons. The specimen was esophageal tumor tissue. The receptors stem from a male donor with esophageal squamous cell carcinoma.

This clonotype was counted only a few times. This sequence joins TRBV12-3 or TRBV12-4 and TRBJ2-4, with 11 bases fitting TRBD2. V was clipped by 6 bases and J by 11 bases; unmatched bases: 3. This CDR3 has 12 amino acids. Here the CDR3 reads CASSLSGGVQYF. The CDR3 coding sequence is TGTGCCAGCAGCCTTAGCGGGGGGGTTCAGTACTTC.

In its sample, this clonotype was seen many times. CDR3 sequence: CASHRDRGYGYTF. In nucleotides, the CDR3 is TGTGCCAGCCACCGGGACAGGGGCTATGGCTACACCTTC. The chain is built from TRBV28 and TRBJ1-2, with TRBD1 identical over 10 bases. CDR1 is MDHEN, CDR2 SYDVKM, per germline. The CDR3 contains 13 residues. V shed 8 bases and J 4 bases; nucleotides not matched to a gene: 4.

In its sample, this clonotype is large. V gene TRBV7-3 combines with J gene TRBJ2-5; D is uncertain. With 1 base removed from V and 2 bases from J, the gap between germline ends came to 5 bases. Germline V gene sequence: CDR1 SGHTA, CDR2 FQGTGA. The CDR3 loop spans 13 amino acids. Here the CDR3 reads CASSLMAQETQYF. Here the CDR3 DNA reads TGTGCCAGCAGCTTAATGGCACAAGAGACCCAGTACTTC.

With respect to this clonotype: A much larger clone lies a single base off, so this may be a read error. Lacking the conserved final phenylalanine or tryptophan, this CDR3 likely reflects a read error. This CDR3 reads CASRQGDTQYY. As DNA, the CDR3 is TGTGCCAGCAGACAGGGGGATACGCAGTATTAT. The gene calls are TRBV2 and TRBJ2-3, with 7 bases matching TRBD1. The CDR3 sequence is 11 residues long. CDR1 and CDR2 from the germline V gene are SNHLY and FYNNEI. The V and J ends lost 6 bases and 6 bases, in that order; junction bases with no gene match: 0.

This clonotype is termed medium-sized (0.01 to 0.1%). This chain joins TRBV27 and TRBJ2-7, with a weak D call TRBD2 (5 bases). The CDR3 runs to 14 residues. Germline lookup yields CDR1 MNHEY and CDR2 SMNVEV (reference sequence). The ends were cut back, 6 bases at V and 1 base at J, with 13 bases in the middle. The CDR3 is CASSTRSGSYEQYF. CDR3 DNA: TGTGCCAGCAGCACCCGAAGCGGTTCCTACGAGCAGTACTTC.

This clonotype has a single count. The CDR3 spells CASSSPTGTPSYNEQFF. CDR3 nucleotides: TGTGCCAGCAGCTCTCCAACCGGGACCCCCTCCTACAATGAGCAGTTCTTC. The chain carries TRBV11-2 and TRBJ2-1; D could derive from TRBD1 or TRBD2 (5 bases each). The CDR3 sequence is 17 residues long. Germline V CDR1 and CDR2: SGHAT, FQNNGV. V dropped 4 bases and J dropped 0 bases, with 16 bases sitting between them.

This clonotype was seen once. V is TRBV7-7 and J is TRBJ1-1; D remains ambiguous. The CDR3 runs 13 residues. With 5 bases removed from V and 1 base from J, the gap between germline ends came to 8 bases. Germline V gene sequence: CDR1 SSHAT, CDR2 FNYEAQ (reference sequence). CDR3 in DNA: TGTGCCAGCAGCCAAACACCGAACACTGAAGCTTTCTTT. Its protein product is CASSQTPNTEAFF.

This clonotype was observed at least ten times. The chain uses TRBV18 and TRBJ2-1; D not resolved. CDR3 size: 15 residues. Trimming pared 1 base from V and 2 bases from J, leaving 9 bases between. Germline assignment: CDR1 KGHSH and CDR2 LQKENI. The CDR3 region is CASSPLTAAYNEQFF. In DNA, the CDR3 is TGTGCCAGCTCACCACTGACTGCCGCCTACAATGAGCAGTTCTTC. The entire variable domain, with the rest obtained from reference TRBV18 and TRBJ2-1, is as follows: NAGVMQNPRHLVRRRGQEARLRCSPMKGHSHVYWYRQLPEEGLKFMVYLQKENIIDESGMPKERFSAEFPKEGPSILRIQQVVRGDSAAYFCASSPLTAAYNEQFFGPGTRLTVL.

This clonotype was recorded at least ten times. Sequence at one end of the junction differs from germline and may be a read error. This chain uses TRBV2 with TRBJ2-4; possibly TRBD1 for D (7 bases). The J call may be in error: the DNA end matches TRBJ2-5 better. Germline lookup yields CDR1 SNHLY and CDR2 FYNNEI. The CDR3 is made up of 15 amino acids. The CDR3 coding sequence is TGTGGCAGCAGCGGCGGGACAGCCGGTTTAAAGACCCAGTACTTC. It yields the protein CGSSGGTAGLKTQYF.

By share of the sample, this clonotype is medium-sized (0.01 to 0.1%). CDR3 in amino acids: CASSPPYRGNHTGELFF. CDR3 DNA sequence: TGTGCCAGCAGCCCCCCCTACAGGGGGAATCACACCGGGGAGCTGTTTTTT. This sequence joins TRBV7-8 and TRBJ2-2, with 8 nucleotides matching TRBD1. The CDR3 is 17 amino acids. With V trimmed by 5 bases and J by 3 bases, 11 bases remained unmatched. From germline, CDR1 is SGHVS and CDR2 FQNEAQ. Looking up the rest from reference TRBV7-8 and TRBJ2-2 gives the full variable domain: GAGVSQSPRYKVAKRGQDVALRCDPISGHVSLFWYQQALGQGPEFLTYFQNEAQLDKSGLPSDRFFAERPEGSVSTLKIQRTQQEDSAVYLCASSPPYRGNHTGELFFGEGSRLTVL.

This clonotype was observed a handful of times. The chain combines TRBV6-1 with TRBJ2-5, with D perhaps matching TRBD2 (6 bases). Between the trimmed V and J ends, which lost 2 bases and 5 bases, there was a span of 21 bases. The CDR3 sequence is 17 residues long. The germline V gene encodes CDR1 MNHNS and CDR2 SASEGT. The DNA for the CDR3 is TGTGCCAGCAGTGAATACGGAGGGATCGACTGGGGGGAGACCCAGTACTTC. Translating gives CASSEYGGIDWGETQYF.

CDR3 DNA sequence: TGTGCCAGCAGACTACAGGGAGGTCACAATCAGCCCCAGCATTTT. It specifies CASRLQGGHNQPQHF. The rearrangement uses TRBV2 and TRBJ1-5; possibly TRBD1 for D (6 bases). The CDR3 extends over 15 amino acids. CDR1 is SNHLY, CDR2 FYNNEI, per germline. V lost 6 bases and J 3 bases, leaving 15 bases between the germline ends.

This clonotype counts as medium-sized (0.01 to 0.1%). The CDR3: CASSTVGQGGYNEQFF. In DNA, the CDR3 is TGTGCCAGCAGCACAGTAGGCCAGGGTGGCTACAATGAGCAGTTCTTC. This chain connects TRBV11-2 to TRBJ2-1; possibly TRBD1 for D (5 bases). Germline V gene lookup returns CDR1 SGHAT and CDR2 FQNNGV. Trimming pared 5 bases from V and 3 bases from J, leaving 17 bases between. The CDR3 contains 16 residues.

Worth noting for this clonotype: The CDR3 ends on some other residue instead of the conserved phenylalanine or tryptophan, so this is likely a read error. The DNA is omitted, as the CDR3 cannot be located on it reliably, and the CDR3 follows TCRdb's listing. The CDR3 here is CASSVGGIYGYTFGS. The V call is TRBV10-2, the J call TRBJ2-7; the D call TRBD2 from the table was never checked on the DNA. Germline lookup yields CDR1 WSHSY and CDR2 SAAADI. The length of the CDR3 is 15 amino acids, counting both ends.

This clonotype occurred many times. The chain is built from TRBV11-2 and TRBJ2-7; 8 nucleotides match TRBD2. V trimming: 4 bases; J trimming: 5 bases; junction bases outside the gene matches: 7. Germline lookup yields CDR1 SGHAT and CDR2 FQNNGV. There are 14 residues in the CDR3. The CDR3 DNA sequence: TGTGCCAGCAGCTCCTCAGGACTAGCTCACGAGCAGTACTTC. It translates to CASSSSGLAHEQYF.

This chain links TRBV7-6 with TRBJ1-5; TRBD1 matches 7 bases. This CDR3 is built from 17 residues. The germline CDR1 and CDR2 sequences are SGHVS and FNYEAQ. V lost 5 bases to trimming and J lost 0 bases; unmatched junction nucleotides: 10. DNA for the CDR3: TGTGCCAGCAGCCCTCACCCGGACAGGTATAGCAATCAGCCCCAGCATTTT. As protein: CASSPHPDRYSNQPQHF.

Sample share makes this clonotype medium-sized. This rearrangement joins TRBV10-3 to TRBJ2-3; D unclear. The CDR3 length is 14 residues. The germline V gene encodes CDR1 ENHRY and CDR2 SYGVKD. Trimming stripped 7 bases from V and 0 bases from J, with 11 bases between. Here the CDR3 DNA reads TGTGCCATCAAATCAACAGCAAGCACAGATACGCAGTATTTT. Translating it yields CAIKSTASTDTQYF.

V and J are TRBV6-1 and TRBJ2-3; maybe TRBD2 (6 bases). The germline gives CDR1 MNHNS, CDR2 SASEGT. V gave up 5 bases and J gave up 6 bases, with 12 bases separating them. CDR3 length: 13 amino acids. The CDR3 is CASSSQAGDTQYF. In DNA, the CDR3 is TGTGCCAGCAGTTCCCAGGCGGGGGATACGCAGTATTTT.

V is TRBV7-3 and J is TRBJ2-1; D not resolved. V was cut by 4 bases and J by 5 bases, with 6 bases left in between. Germline V gene lookup returns CDR1 SGHTA and CDR2 FQGTGA. This CDR3 has 12 residues. In DNA, the CDR3 is TGTGCCAGCAGCTCAACTCACAATGAGCAGTTCTTC. This gives the protein CASSSTHNEQFF.

The chain uses TRBV28 and TRBJ1-2; tentative D call: TRBD1 (5 bases). The germline V and J ends were trimmed by 6 bases and 10 bases, with 15 bases remaining between them. The CDR3 is 12 residues long. The germline V gene encodes CDR1 MDHEN and CDR2 SYDVKM. The CDR3 sequence is CASSNGGVIYTF. The CDR3, as DNA: TGTGCCAGCAGCAATGGGGGGGTTATCTACACCTTC.